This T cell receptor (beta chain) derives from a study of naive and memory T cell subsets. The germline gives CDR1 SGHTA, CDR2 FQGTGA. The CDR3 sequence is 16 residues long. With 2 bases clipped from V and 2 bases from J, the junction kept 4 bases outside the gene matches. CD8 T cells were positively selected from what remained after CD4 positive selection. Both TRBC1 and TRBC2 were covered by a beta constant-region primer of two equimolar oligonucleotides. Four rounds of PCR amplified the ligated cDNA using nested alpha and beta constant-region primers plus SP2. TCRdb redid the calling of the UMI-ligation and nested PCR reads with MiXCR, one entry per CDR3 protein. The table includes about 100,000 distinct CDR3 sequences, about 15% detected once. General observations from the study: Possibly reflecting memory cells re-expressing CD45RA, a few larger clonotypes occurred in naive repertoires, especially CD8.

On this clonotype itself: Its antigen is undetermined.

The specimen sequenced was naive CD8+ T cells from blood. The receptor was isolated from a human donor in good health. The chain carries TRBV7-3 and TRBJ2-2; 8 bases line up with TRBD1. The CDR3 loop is CASSLVAGGNTGELFF. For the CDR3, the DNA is TGTGCCAGCAGCTTAGTCGCAGGGGGCAACACCGGGGAGCTGTTTTTT.